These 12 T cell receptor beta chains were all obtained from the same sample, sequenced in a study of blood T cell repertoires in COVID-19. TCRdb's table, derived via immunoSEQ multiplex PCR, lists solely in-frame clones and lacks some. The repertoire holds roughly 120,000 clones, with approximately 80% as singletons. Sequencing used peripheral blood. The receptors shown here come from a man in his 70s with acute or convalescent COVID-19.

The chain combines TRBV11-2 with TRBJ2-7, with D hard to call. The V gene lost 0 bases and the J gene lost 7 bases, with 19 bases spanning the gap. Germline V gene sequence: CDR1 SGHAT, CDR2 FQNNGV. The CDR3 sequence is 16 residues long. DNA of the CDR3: TGTGCCAGCAGCTTAGATGAGGTAGGTGTAATCGGGGAGCAGTACTTC. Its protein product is CASSLDEVGVIGEQYF.

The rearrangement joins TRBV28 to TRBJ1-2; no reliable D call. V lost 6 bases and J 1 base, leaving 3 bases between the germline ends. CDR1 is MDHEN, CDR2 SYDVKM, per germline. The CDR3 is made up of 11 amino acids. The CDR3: CASSRNYGYTF. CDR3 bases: TGTGCCAGCAGCCGTAACTATGGCTACACCTTC.

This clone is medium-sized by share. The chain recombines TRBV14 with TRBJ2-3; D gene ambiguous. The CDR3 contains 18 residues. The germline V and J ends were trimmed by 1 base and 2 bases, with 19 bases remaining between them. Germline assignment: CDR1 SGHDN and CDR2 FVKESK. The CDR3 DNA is TGTGCCAGCAGCCAAGGGGTTTTGGGTAGCTCCTTCACAGATACGCAGTATTTT. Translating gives CASSQGVLGSSFTDTQYF.

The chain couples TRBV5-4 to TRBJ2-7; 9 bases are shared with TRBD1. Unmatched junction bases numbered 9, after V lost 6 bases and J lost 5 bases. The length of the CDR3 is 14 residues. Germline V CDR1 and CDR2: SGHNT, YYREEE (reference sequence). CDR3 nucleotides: TGTGCCAGCAAGAGCCGGGACAGGGACCACGAGCAGTACTTC. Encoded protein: CASKSRDRDHEQYF.

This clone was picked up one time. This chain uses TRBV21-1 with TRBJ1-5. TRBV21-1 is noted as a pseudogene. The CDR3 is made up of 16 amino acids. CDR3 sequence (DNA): TGTGCCAGCAGCAAAGCGCGCGGGACCTCTAATCAGCCCCAGCATTTT. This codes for CASSKARGTSNQPQHF.

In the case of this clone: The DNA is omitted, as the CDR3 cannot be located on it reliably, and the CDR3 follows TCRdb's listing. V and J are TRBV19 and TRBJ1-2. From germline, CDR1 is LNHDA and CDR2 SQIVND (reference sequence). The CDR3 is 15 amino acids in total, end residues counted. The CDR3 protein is CASSPRRAGEGGYTF.

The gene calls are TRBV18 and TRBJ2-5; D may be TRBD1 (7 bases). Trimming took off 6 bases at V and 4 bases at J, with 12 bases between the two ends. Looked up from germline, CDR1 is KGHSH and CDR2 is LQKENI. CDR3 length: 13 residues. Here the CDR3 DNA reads TGTGCCAGCTCCGGACAGGAGGGAGAGACCCAGTACTTC. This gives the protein CASSGQEGETQYF. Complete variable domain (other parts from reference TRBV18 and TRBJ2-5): NAGVMQNPRHLVRRRGQEARLRCSPMKGHSHVYWYRQLPEEGLKFMVYLQKENIIDESGMPKERFSAEFPKEGPSILRIQQVVRGDSAAYFCASSGQEGETQYFGPGTRLLVL.

DNA for the CDR3: TGTGCCTGGAGTGTACGCGCAGAGACCCAGTACTTC. It translates to CAWSVRAETQYF. The chain couples TRBV30 to TRBJ2-5, with unresolved D. The V end lost 0 bases, the J end lost 4 bases, and 6 bases lay between the germline ends. The CDR3 has 12 residues. CDR1 is GTSNPN and CDR2 is SVGIG in the germline V gene (reference sequence).

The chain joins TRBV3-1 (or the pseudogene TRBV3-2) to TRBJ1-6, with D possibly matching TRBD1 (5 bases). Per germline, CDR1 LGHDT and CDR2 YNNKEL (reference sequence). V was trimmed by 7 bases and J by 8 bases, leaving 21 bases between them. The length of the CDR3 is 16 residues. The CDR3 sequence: CASTAGSQGLYSPLHF. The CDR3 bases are TGTGCCAGCACCGCGGGGAGTCAGGGCCTATATTCACCCCTCCACTTT.

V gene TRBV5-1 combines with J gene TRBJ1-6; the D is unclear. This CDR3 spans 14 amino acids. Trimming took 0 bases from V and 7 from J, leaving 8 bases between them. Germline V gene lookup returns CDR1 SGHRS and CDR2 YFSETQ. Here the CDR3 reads CASSLVLPNSPLHF. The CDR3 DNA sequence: TGCGCCAGCAGCTTGGTACTGCCCAATTCACCCCTCCACTTT.

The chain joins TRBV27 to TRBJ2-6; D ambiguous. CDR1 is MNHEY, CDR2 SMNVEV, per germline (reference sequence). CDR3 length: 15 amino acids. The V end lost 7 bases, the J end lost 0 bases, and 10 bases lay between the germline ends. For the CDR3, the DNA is TGTGCCAGCACCTCTTACAGCTCTGGGGCCAACGTCCTGACTTTC. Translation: CASTSYSSGANVLTF.

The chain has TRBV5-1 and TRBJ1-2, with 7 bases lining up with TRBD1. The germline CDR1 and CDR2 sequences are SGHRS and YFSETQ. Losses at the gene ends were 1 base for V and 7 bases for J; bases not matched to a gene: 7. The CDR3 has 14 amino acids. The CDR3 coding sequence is TGCGCCAGCAGCTTGTTGCTACAGGGGATTGGCTACACCTTC. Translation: CASSLLLQGIGYTF.